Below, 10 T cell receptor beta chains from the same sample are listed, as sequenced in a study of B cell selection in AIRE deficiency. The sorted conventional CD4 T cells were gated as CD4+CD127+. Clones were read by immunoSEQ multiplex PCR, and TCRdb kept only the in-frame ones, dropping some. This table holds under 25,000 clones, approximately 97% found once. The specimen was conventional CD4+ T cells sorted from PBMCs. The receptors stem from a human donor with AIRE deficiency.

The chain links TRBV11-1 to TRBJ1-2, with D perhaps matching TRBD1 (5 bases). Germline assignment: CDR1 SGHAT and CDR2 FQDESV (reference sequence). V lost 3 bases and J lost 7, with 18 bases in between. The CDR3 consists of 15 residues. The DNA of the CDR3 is TGTGCCAGCAGCTTGATATTGGGGAGAGGGGTTGGCTACACCTTC. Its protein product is CASSLILGRGVGYTF.

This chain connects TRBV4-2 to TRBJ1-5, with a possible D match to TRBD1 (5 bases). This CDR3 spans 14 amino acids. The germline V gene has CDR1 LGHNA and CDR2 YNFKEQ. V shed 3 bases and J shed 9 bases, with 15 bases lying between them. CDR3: CASSHWGLGTPQHF. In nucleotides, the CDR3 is TGTGCCAGCAGCCATTGGGGCCTTGGGACGCCCCAGCATTTT.

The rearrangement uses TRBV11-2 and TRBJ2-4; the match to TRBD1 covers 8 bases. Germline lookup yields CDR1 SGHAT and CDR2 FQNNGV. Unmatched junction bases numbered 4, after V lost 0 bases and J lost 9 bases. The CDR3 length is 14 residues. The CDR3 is CASSLDWTGTIQYF. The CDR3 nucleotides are TGTGCCAGCAGCTTAGATTGGACAGGGACCATTCAGTACTTC.

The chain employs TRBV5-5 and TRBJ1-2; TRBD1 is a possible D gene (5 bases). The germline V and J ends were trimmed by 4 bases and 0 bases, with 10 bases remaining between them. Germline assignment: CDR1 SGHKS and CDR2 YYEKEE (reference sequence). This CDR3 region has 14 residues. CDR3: CASSPSGANYGYTF. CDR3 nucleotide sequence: TGTGCCAGCAGCCCCTCGGGGGCTAACTATGGCTACACCTTC.

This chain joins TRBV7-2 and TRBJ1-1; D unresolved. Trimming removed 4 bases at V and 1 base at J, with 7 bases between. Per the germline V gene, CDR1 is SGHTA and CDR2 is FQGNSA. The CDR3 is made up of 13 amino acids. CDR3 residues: CASSYDRNTEAFF. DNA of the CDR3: TGTGCCAGCAGCTATGACCGGAACACTGAAGCTTTCTTT.

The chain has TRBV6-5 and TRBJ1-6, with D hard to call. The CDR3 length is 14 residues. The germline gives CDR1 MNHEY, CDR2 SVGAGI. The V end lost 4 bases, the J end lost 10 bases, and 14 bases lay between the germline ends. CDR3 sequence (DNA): TGTGCCAGCAGTTCCCCGGGCCATTGGTCACCCCTCCACTTT. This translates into CASSSPGHWSPLHF.

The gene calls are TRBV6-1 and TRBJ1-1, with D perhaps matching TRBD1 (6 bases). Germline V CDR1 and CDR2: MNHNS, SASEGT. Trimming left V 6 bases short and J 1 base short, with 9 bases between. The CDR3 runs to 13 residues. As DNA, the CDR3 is TGTGCCAGCAGAGGACAGTCGAACACTGAAGCTTTCTTT. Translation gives CASRGQSNTEAFF.

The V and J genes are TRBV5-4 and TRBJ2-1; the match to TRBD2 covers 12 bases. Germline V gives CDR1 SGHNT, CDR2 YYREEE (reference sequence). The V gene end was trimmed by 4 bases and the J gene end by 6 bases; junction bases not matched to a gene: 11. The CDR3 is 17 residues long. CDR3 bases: TGTGCCAGCAGCGGATGGACTAGCGGGAACTCGCCCAATGAGCAGTTCTTC. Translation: CASSGWTSGNSPNEQFF.

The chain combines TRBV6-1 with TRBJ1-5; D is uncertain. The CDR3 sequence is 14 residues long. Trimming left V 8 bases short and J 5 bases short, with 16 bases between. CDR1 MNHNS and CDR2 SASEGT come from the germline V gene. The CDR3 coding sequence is TGTGCCAGCCGAAGGGAGCGCGGGGATCAGCCCCAGCATTTT. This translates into CASRRERGDQPQHF.

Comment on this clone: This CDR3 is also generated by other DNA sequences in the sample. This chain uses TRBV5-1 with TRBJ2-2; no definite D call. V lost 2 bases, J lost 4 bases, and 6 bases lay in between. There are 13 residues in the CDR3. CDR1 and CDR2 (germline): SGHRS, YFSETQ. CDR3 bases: TGCGCCAGCAGCTTTGTCCTCACCGGGGAGCTGTTTTTT. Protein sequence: CASSFVLTGELFF.